This TCR beta chain was identified during a study of blood T cell repertoires in COVID-19. For the study at large: COVID-19 samples, acute and convalescent, were from the United States, Italy and Spain. Nucleic acid was either cDNA or gDNA, and it came from T cells, B-cell-depleted T cells, or PBMCs.

CDR3 length equals 15 residues. The ends were cut back, 3 bases at V and 0 bases at J, with 9 bases in the middle. In germline, CDR1 is SEHNR, CDR2 FQNEAQ (reference sequence). Original analysis: By means of reference gene primer amplification, nucleated cell counts were estimated. This table comes from immunoSEQ multiplex PCR, and its TCRdb copy is limited to in-frame clones, with some not included. The DNA was the basis for D and trimming; V, J and clone size are from that table. The sample lists about 52,000 clones, roughly 91% seen once, with 7.5% to 10% in the top ten. This clonotype originated in an older man with active or convalescent COVID-19. This chain links TRBV7-9 with TRBJ1-5, with a possible D match to TRBD1 (5 bases). What was sequenced was peripheral blood. CDR3 sequence: CASSLGQLSNQPQHF. DNA of the CDR3: TGTGCCAGCAGCTTGGGGCAGCTTAGCAATCAGCCCCAGCATTTT. The variable domain in full, completed from reference TRBV7-9 and TRBJ1-5, reads DTGVSQNPRHKITKRGQNVTFRCDPISEHNRLYWYRQTLGQGPEFLTYFQNEAQLEKSRLLSDRFSAERPKGSFSTLEIQRTEQGDSAMYLCASSLGQLSNQPQHFGDGTRLSIL.